The 3 T cell receptor beta chains given below trace back to one sample, sequenced in a study of blood T cell repertoires in COVID-19. Sequenced by immunoSEQ multiplex PCR; TCRdb stores in-frame clones only, minus some. The table has around 320,000 clones, 85% to 90% seen once. The sequencing input was peripheral blood. These receptors were collected from a woman in her twenties or thirties with COVID-19, enrolled during active disease.

The J gene is TRBJ2-3, the V gene TRBV7-2; possibly TRBD2 for D (5 bases). Germline V lookup: CDR1 SGHTA, CDR2 FQGNSA. The CDR3 loop spans 19 amino acids. The V gene lost 4 bases and the J gene lost 0 bases, with 23 bases spanning the gap. CDR3 sequence: CASSSKGTSGLYSTDTQYF. As DNA, the CDR3 is TGTGCCAGCAGCTCGAAGGGTACGAGCGGCCTCTATAGCACAGATACGCAGTATTTT.

J is TRBJ2-3 and V is TRBV10-2, with TRBD2 identical over 7 bases. J lost 3 bases, V lost 10 bases, and 13 bases had no gene match. This CDR3 is built from 15 residues. The V gene's germline CDR1 is WSHSY and CDR2 SAAADI. CDR3 protein: CATGPGRGDTDTQYF. The CDR3 DNA follows: TGCGCCACCGGCCCTGGACGGGGGGATACAGATACGCAGTATTTT.

J is TRBJ1-2 and V is TRBV6-5, with 7 bases aligning to TRBD1. The CDR3 extends over 13 amino acids. V was pared by 6 bases and J by 6 bases, with 7 bases of the junction left unmatched. Germline assignment: CDR1 MNHEY and CDR2 SVGAGI. This CDR3 is CASSLDRDHGYTF. In DNA form, the CDR3 reads TGTGCCAGCAGCCTCGACAGGGATCATGGCTACACCTTC.